This T cell receptor beta chain was identified in a study of T cells in Graves' hyperthyroidism and ophthalmopathy. Amplification of TCR beta CDR3 regions used RNA as the template. First-round RT-PCR targeting the TCR CDR3 was performed with the HTBI primer set. TCRdb used MiXCR to reprocess the multiplex PCR reads, holding one entry per CDR3 protein. The top ten clones hold roughly 3.5% of a sample with 360,000 or so distinct CDR3 sequences, over 15% of them seen once. PBMCs were derived from roughly 10 ml fresh peripheral blood. Points from the study as a whole: Model output signaled ophthalmopathy a median 6.5 months ahead of onset.

This clonotype was observed a few times. Its antigen is currently unknown. The CDR3 consists of 14 residues. V gave up 6 bases and J gave up 7 bases; unmatched junction bases: 9. Germline lookup yields CDR1 MNHNS and CDR2 SASEGT. Sequenced material: blood. The chain is built from TRBV6-1 and TRBJ2-5; 9 positions match TRBD2. The receptor was derived from a woman in her late teens or twenties with Graves' hyperthyroidism. CDR3 sequence: CASRGGGARGTQYF. The CDR3 region has the DNA TGTGCCAGCAGAGGCGGGGGGGCCAGGGGGACCCAGTACTTC.